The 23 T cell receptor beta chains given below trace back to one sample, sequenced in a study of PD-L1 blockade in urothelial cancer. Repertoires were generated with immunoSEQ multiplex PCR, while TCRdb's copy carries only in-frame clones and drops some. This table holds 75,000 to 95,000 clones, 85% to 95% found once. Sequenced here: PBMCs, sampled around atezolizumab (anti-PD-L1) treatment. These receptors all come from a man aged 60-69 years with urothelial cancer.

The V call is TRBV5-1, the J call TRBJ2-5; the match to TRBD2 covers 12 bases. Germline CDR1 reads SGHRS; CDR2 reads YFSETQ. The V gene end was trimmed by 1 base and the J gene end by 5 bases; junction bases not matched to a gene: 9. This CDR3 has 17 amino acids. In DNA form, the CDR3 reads TGCGCCAGCAGCTTGATGTCTAGCGGGGGGGCCGGGGAGACCCAGTACTTC. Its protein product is CASSLMSSGGAGETQYF.

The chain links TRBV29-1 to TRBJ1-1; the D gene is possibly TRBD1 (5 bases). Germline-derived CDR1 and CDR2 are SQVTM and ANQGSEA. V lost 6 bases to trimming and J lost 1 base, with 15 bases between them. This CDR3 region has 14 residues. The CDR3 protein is CSVSETQGNTEAFF. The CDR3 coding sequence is TGCAGCGTATCCGAAACGCAGGGGAACACTGAAGCTTTCTTT.

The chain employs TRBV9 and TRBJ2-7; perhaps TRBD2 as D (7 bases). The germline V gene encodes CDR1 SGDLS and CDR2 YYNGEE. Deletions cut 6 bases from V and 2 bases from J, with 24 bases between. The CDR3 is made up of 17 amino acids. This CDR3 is CASTRSGASGDTYEQYF. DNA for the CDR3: TGTGCCAGCACCAGAAGCGGGGCGTCAGGGGACACCTACGAGCAGTACTTC.

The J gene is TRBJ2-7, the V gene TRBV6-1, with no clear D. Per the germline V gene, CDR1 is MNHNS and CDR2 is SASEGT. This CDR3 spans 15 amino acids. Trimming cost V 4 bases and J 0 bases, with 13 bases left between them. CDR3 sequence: CASSVALKSSYEQYF. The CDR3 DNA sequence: TGTGCCAGCAGTGTTGCCTTGAAGAGCTCCTACGAGCAGTACTTC.

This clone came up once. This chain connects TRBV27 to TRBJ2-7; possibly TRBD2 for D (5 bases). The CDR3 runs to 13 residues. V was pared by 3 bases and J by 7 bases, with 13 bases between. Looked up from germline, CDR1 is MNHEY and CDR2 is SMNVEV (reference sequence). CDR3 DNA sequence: TGTGCCAGCAGTTTTAATCCCCCGGGAGAGCAGTACTTC. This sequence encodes CASSFNPPGEQYF.

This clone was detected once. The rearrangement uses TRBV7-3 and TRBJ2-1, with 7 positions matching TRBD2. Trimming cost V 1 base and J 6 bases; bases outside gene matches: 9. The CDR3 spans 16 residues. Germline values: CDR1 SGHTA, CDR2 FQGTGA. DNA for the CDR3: TGTGCCAGCAGCTTAAGCGGCGGGGGTACGGGCAATGAGCAGTTCTTC. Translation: CASSLSGGGTGNEQFF.

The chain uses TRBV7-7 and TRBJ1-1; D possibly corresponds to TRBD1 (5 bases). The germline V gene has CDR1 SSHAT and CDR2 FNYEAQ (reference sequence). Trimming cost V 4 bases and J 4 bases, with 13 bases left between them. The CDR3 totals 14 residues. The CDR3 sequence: CASSSSMGGTEAFF. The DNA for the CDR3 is TGTGCCAGCAGCTCCTCCATGGGGGGCACTGAAGCTTTCTTT.

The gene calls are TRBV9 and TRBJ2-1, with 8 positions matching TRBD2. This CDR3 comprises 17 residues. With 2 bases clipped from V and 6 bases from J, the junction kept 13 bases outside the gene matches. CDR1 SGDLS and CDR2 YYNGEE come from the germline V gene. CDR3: CASSVIPGGRFTNEQFF. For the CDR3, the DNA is TGTGCCAGCAGCGTTATCCCGGGGGGGCGCTTTACCAATGAGCAGTTCTTC.

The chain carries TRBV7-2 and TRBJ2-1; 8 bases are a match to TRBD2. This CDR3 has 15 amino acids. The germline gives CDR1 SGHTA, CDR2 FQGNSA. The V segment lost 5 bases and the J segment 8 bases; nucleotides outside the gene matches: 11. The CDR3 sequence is CASSQRGLVPHEQFF. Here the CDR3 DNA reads TGTGCCAGCAGCCAGCGGGGACTAGTACCCCATGAGCAGTTCTTC.

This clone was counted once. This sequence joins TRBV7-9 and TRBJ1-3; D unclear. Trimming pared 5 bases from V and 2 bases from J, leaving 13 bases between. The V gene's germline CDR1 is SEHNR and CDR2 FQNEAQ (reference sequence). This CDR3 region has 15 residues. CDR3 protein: CASSPNGRTGNTIYF. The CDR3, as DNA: TGTGCCAGCAGCCCCAACGGGAGAACTGGAAACACCATATATTTT.

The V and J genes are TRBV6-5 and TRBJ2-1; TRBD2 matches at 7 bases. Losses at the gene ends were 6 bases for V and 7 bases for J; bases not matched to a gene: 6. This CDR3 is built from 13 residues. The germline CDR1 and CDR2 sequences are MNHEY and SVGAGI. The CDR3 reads CASRGTTLNEQFF. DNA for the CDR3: TGTGCCAGCAGGGGGACTACCCTTAATGAGCAGTTCTTC.

The CDR3 DNA reads as TGTGCCTGGGAAACGAAGGGACAGGGGAATGAAAAACTGTTTTTT. Its translation: CAWETKGQGNEKLFF. J is TRBJ1-4 and V is TRBV30; 10 bases line up with TRBD1. Per the germline V gene, CDR1 is GTSNPN and CDR2 is SVGIG (reference sequence). CDR3 size: 15 residues. J was trimmed by 5 bases and V by 5 bases; bases with no gene match: 8.

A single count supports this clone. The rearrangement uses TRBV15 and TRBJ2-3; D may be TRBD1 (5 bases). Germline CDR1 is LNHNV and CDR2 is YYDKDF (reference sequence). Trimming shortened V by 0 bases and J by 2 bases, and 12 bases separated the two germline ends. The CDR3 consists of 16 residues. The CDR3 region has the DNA TGTGCCACCAGCAGAGATCTCCCGACAGACACAGATACGCAGTATTTT. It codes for CATSRDLPTDTDTQYF.

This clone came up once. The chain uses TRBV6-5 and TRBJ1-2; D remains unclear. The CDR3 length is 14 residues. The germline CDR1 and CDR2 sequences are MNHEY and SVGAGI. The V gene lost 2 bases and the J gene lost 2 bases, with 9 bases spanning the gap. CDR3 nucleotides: TGTGCCAGCAGTTACGGCAGTTTGAACTATGGCTACACCTTC. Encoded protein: CASSYGSLNYGYTF.

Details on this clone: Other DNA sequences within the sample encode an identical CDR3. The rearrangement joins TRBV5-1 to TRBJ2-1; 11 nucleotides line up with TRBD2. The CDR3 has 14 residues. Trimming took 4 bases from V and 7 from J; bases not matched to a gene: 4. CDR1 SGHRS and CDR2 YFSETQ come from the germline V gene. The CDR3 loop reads CASSDTSGGNEQFF. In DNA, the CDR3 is TGCGCCAGCAGCGATACTAGCGGGGGTAATGAGCAGTTCTTC.

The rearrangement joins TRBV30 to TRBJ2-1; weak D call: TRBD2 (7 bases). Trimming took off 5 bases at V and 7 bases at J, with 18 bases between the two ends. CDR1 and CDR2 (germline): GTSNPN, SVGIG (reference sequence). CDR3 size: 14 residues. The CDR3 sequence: CAWARGGGMNEQFF. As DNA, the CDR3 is TGTGCCTGGGCTCGAGGGGGGGGGATGAATGAGCAGTTCTTC. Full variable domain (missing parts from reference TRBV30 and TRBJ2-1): SQTIHQWPATLVQPVGSPLSLECTVEGTSNPNLYWYRQAAGRGLQLLFYSVGIGQISSEVPQNLSASRPQDRQFILSSKKLLLSDSGFYLCAWARGGGMNEQFFGPGTRLTVL.

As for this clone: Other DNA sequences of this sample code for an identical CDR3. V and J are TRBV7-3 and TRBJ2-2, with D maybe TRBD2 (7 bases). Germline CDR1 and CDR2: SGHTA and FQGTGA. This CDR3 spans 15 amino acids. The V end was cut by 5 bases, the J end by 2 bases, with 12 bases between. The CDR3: CASSPPGGNTGELFF. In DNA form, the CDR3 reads TGTGCCAGCAGCCCCCCGGGGGGCAACACCGGGGAGCTGTTTTTT.

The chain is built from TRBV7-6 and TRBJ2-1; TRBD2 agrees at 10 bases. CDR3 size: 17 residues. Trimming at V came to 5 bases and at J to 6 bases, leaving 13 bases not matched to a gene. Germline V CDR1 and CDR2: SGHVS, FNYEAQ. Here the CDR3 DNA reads TGTGCCAGCAGCCTTACTAGCGGGGCCAGCTCGGGCAATGAGCAGTTCTTC. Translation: CASSLTSGASSGNEQFF. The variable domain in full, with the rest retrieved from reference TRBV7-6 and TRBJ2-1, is GAGVSQSPRYKVTKRGQDVALRCDPISGHVSLYWYRQALGQGPEFLTYFNYEAQQDKSGLPNDRFSAERPEGSISTLTIQRTEQRDSAMYRCASSLTSGASSGNEQFFGPGTRLTVL.

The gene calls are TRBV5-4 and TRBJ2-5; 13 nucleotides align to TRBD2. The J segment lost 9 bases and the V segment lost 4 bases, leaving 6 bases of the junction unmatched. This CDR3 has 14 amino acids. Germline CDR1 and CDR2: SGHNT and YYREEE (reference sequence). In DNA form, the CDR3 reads TGTGCCAGCAGCCCCCGGACTAGCGGGGGCGCCCAGTACTTC. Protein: CASSPRTSGGAQYF.

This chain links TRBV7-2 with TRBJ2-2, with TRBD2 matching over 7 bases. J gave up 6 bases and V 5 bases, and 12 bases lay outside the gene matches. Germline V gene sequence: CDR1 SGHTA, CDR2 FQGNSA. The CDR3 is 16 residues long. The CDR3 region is CASSTHPAGVSGELFF. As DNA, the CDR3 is TGTGCCAGCAGCACCCACCCGGCGGGAGTTTCCGGGGAGCTGTTTTTT.

The CDR3 sequence: CASSVYGNGIQYF. The CDR3 nucleotides read TGTGCCAGCAGCGTATACGGGAACGGCATTCAGTACTTC. The chain joins TRBV9 to TRBJ2-4, with D tentatively TRBD2 (5 bases). The CDR3 is 13 residues long. V was clipped by 1 base and J by 9 bases, with 11 bases between them. Germline V CDR1 and CDR2: SGDLS, YYNGEE.

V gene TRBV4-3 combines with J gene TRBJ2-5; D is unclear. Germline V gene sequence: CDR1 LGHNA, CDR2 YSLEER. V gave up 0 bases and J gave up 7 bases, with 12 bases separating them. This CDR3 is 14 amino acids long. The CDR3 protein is CASSQDRGAGTQYF. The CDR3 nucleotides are TGCGCCAGCAGCCAAGATCGAGGCGCCGGGACCCAGTACTTC.

The CDR3 sequence: CASSQTPETQYF. The CDR3 DNA sequence: TGTGCCAGCAGCCAGACTCCGGAGACCCAGTACTTC. This rearrangement joins TRBV27 to TRBJ2-5, with no clear D. This CDR3 spans 12 amino acids. CDR1 MNHEY and CDR2 SMNVEV come from the germline V gene (reference sequence). V was pared by 6 bases and J by 5 bases, with 10 bases between.